The rows below give T cell receptor beta chains drawn from one sample of a study of blood T cells in healthy people across ages. TCRdb reprocessed the 5' RACE reads with MiXCR, giving one entry per CDR3 protein. The table has some 700,000 distinct CDR3 sequences, about 42% seen once. The sequencing input was blood. The receptors were sampled from a woman between 55 and 75 years old in good health. The CDR3 runs from the conserved cysteine through the conserved F or W. The D gene is left open where the match is weak. The listing skips clone size in some rows; elsewhere it reads once, few, many or a size class.

>NA|TRBJ1-5|12|few|TRBV7-2
CASSSGVGPQHF
TGTGCCAGCAGCTCGGGGGTGGGTCCCCAGCATTTT
>NA|TRBJ2-7|12|few|TRBV12-3/TRBV12-4
CASSRAFYEQYF
TGTGCCAGCAGCCGGGCCTTCTACGAGCAGTACTTC
>NA|TRBJ1-4|12|few|TRBV5-1
CATSPGYEKLFF
TGCGCCACCTCTCCGGGGTATGAAAAACTGTTTTTT
>NA|TRBJ1-1|12|NA|TRBV7-2
CASSSPWLEAFF
TGTGCCAGCAGTTCACCGTGGCTTGAAGCTTTCTTT
>NA|TRBJ1-1|14|NA|TRBV12-3/TRBV12-4
CASSPGLQNTEAFF
TGTGCCAGCAGCCCAGGACTCCAGAACACTGAAGCTTTCTTT
>NA|TRBJ2-3|13|many|TRBV7-2
CASSRPSTDTQYF
TGTGCCAGCAGCCGCCCCAGCACAGATACGCAGTATTTT
>NA|TRBJ2-3|16|NA|TRBV3-1
CASSQGLTLSTDTQYF
TGTGCCAGCAGCCAAGGGCTCACTTTAAGCACAGATACGCAGTATTTT
>TRBD1|TRBJ2-5|14|NA|TRBV12-3/TRBV12-4
CASSWTGEGETQYF
TGTGCCAGCAGCTGGACAGGGGAAGGGGAGACCCAGTACTTC
>NA|TRBJ1-4|16|NA|TRBV7-2
CASSHPQGGPDEKLFF
TGTGCCAGCAGCCACCCTCAAGGGGGTCCTGATGAAAAACTGTTTTTT
>NA|TRBJ1-1|13|NA|TRBV20-1
CIPQTIMNTEAFF
TGCATCCCACAAACAATTATGAACACTGAAGCTTTCTTT
>NA|TRBJ1-5|14|NA|TRBV12-3/TRBV12-4
CASSLLSSNQPQHF
TGTGCCAGCAGTTTATTAAGTAGCAATCAGCCCCAGCATTTT
>TRBD2|TRBJ2-5|14|NA|TRBV4-3
CASSQDRGGYDQYF
TGCGCCAGCAGCCAAGATCGGGGGGGATACGATCAGTACTTC
>TRBD2|TRBJ2-3|19|many|TRBV4-2
CASSQVHATSGASTDTQYF
TGTGCCAGCAGCCAAGTTCATGCCACTAGCGGAGCAAGCACAGATACGCAGTATTTT
>TRBD1|TRBJ1-1|14|NA|TRBV20-1
CSARDQGQSTEAFF
TGCAGTGCTAGAGATCAGGGACAGAGCACTGAAGCTTTCTTT
>NA|TRBJ2-6|15|few|TRBV18
CASSPQNSGANVLTF
TGTGCCAGCTCACCACAAAACTCTGGGGCCAACGTCCTGACTTTC
>TRBD2|TRBJ2-1|17|NA|TRBV6-5
CASSYSRGRPGGNEQFF
TGTGCCAGCAGTTACTCGCGTGGGAGGCCGGGGGGGAATGAGCAGTTCTTC
>NA|TRBJ2-3|12|NA|TRBV7-8
CASSPFSDTQYF
TGTGCCAGCAGCCCCTTTTCGGATACGCAGTATTTT
>NA|TRBJ2-7|12|NA|TRBV6-2/TRBV6-3
CASSYLTYEQYF
TGTGCCAGCAGTTATCTTACCTACGAGCAGTACTTC
>TRBD1|TRBJ1-2|15|few|TRBV20-1
CSARTQTGGSSGYTF
TGCAGTGCTAGAACCCAGACAGGGGGCTCGAGTGGCTACACCTTC
>NA|TRBJ2-1|14|few|TRBV28
CASSLVGGHNEQFF
TGTGCCAGCAGTTTGGTGGGGGGTCACAATGAGCAGTTCTTC
>TRBD1|TRBJ2-2|15|few|TRBV5-1
CASRYPGGSTGELFF
TGCGCCAGCAGGTACCCAGGGGGCAGCACCGGGGAGCTGTTTTTT
>NA|TRBJ2-3|15|NA|TRBV7-6
CASSLELGPTDTQYF
TGTGCCAGCAGCTTAGAACTCGGGCCCACAGATACGCAGTATTTT
>TRBD1|TRBJ2-5|15|NA|TRBV20-1
CSARRTGESRETQYF
TGCAGTGCTCGCAGGACAGGGGAGTCTCGGGAGACCCAGTACTTC
>TRBD1|TRBJ2-1|12|NA|TRBV20-1
CSAEQGHDEQFF
TGCAGTGCGGAACAGGGGCACGATGAGCAGTTCTTC
>NA|TRBJ2-7|13|NA|TRBV20-1
CSLEDPTSYEQYF
TGCAGTCTAGAGGACCCAACCTCCTACGAGCAGTACTTC
>NA|TRBJ2-7|12|NA|TRBV20-1
CSSGLSGYGQYF
TGCAGTTCGGGACTTTCAGGCTACGGGCAGTACTTC
>TRBD1|TRBJ2-3|15|once|TRBV13
CASSAIGGRTDTQYF
TGTGCCAGCAGCGCCATAGGGGGCAGGACAGATACGCAGTATTTT
>TRBD1|TRBJ2-2|13|few|TRBV29-1
CSAGDRNTGELFF
TGCAGCGCCGGGGACAGAAACACCGGGGAGCTGTTTTTT